These T cell receptor beta chains were read from a single sample in a study of Graves' ophthalmopathy and Graves' hyperthyroidism. TCRdb analysed the multiplex PCR reads with MiXCR anew, one entry per CDR3 protein. The data hold some 410,000 distinct CDR3 sequences, with 21% observed a single time. The sample consisted of peripheral blood. These receptors were taken from a young woman with stable Graves' hyperthyroidism. Both conserved end residues are part of each CDR3. D genes are given only for firm matches. Expanded clones get a size class; other rows say once, few or many, or leave the size out.

j_call: TRBJ2-7
clone_size: NA
d_call: TRBD2
v_call: TRBV3-1
cdr3_aa: CASSPREGGKQYF
cdr3_nt: TGTGCCAGCAGCCCGCGGGAGGGCGGGAAGCAGTACTTC

j_call: TRBJ2-5
clone_size: many
d_call: NA
v_call: TRBV13
cdr3_aa: CASSGRMGLETQYF
cdr3_nt: TGTGCCAGCAGCGGTCGTATGGGTTTAGAGACCCAGTACTTC

j_call: TRBJ1-5
clone_size: many
d_call: NA
v_call: TRBV19
cdr3_aa: CASSIDVGARNQPQHF
cdr3_nt: TGTGCCAGTAGTATAGATGTGGGGGCCCGCAATCAGCCCCAGCATTTT

j_call: TRBJ1-1
clone_size: many
d_call: NA
v_call: TRBV15
cdr3_aa: CATSRVRFAEAFF
cdr3_nt: TGTGCCACCAGCAGGGTCCGGTTCGCTGAAGCTTTCTTT

j_call: TRBJ2-7
clone_size: many
d_call: TRBD1
v_call: TRBV7-9
cdr3_aa: CASSRPGQGIVEQYF
cdr3_nt: TGTGCCAGCAGCCGCCCGGGACAGGGAATTGTCGAGCAGTACTTC

j_call: TRBJ2-5
clone_size: NA
d_call: TRBD2
v_call: TRBV28
cdr3_aa: CASSTHQLAEYQETQYF
cdr3_nt: TGTGCCAGCAGTACCCACCAACTAGCGGAATACCAAGAGACCCAGTACTTC

j_call: TRBJ2-4
clone_size: many
d_call: NA
v_call: TRBV20-1
cdr3_aa: CSAGLVPKNIQYF
cdr3_nt: TGCAGTGCTGGGCTAGTTCCCAAAAACATTCAGTACTTC

j_call: TRBJ2-7
clone_size: once
d_call: NA
v_call: TRBV7-2
cdr3_aa: CASSLRAGPTYEQYF
cdr3_nt: TGTGCCAGCAGCTTACGGGCAGGTCCTACCTACGAGCAGTACTTC

j_call: TRBJ2-1
clone_size: many
d_call: NA
v_call: TRBV2
cdr3_aa: CASNDRQSYNEQFF
cdr3_nt: TGTGCCAGCAACGATCGGCAATCGTACAATGAGCAGTTCTTC

j_call: TRBJ2-7
clone_size: many
d_call: NA
v_call: TRBV5-1
cdr3_aa: CASSRGFRTYEQYF
cdr3_nt: TGCGCCAGCAGTAGGGGATTTAGGACCTACGAGCAGTACTTC

j_call: TRBJ2-2
clone_size: NA
d_call: NA
v_call: TRBV18
cdr3_aa: CASSPSSVNTGELFF
cdr3_nt: TGTGCCAGCTCACCATCTAGCGTGAACACCGGGGAGCTGTTTTTT

j_call: TRBJ1-1
clone_size: many
d_call: NA
v_call: TRBV14
cdr3_aa: CASSSNHRDILNTEAFF
cdr3_nt: TGTGCCAGCAGCTCCAATCACCGGGACATACTGAACACTGAAGCTTTCTTT

j_call: TRBJ1-2
clone_size: NA
d_call: NA
v_call: TRBV7-2
cdr3_aa: CASSLALGGGYTF
cdr3_nt: TGTGCCAGCAGCTTAGCTCTAGGAGGTGGCTACACCTTC

j_call: TRBJ1-5
clone_size: NA
d_call: NA
v_call: TRBV4-1
cdr3_aa: CASSQAQYGQPQHF
cdr3_nt: TGCGCCAGCAGCCAAGCTCAGTATGGTCAGCCCCAGCATTTT

j_call: TRBJ2-2
clone_size: many
d_call: TRBD2
v_call: TRBV6-1
cdr3_aa: CASSESGIYGELFF
cdr3_nt: TGTGCCAGCAGTGAAAGCGGGATCTACGGGGAGCTGTTTTTT

j_call: TRBJ1-1
clone_size: many
d_call: NA
v_call: TRBV6-1
cdr3_aa: CASSERPGRNTEAFF
cdr3_nt: TGTGCCAGCAGTGAGAGGCCAGGGAGGAACACTGAAGCTTTCTTT

j_call: TRBJ2-3
clone_size: NA
d_call: NA
v_call: TRBV6-1
cdr3_aa: CASSDLNSDTQYF
cdr3_nt: TGTGCCAGCAGTGACCTGAATTCAGATACGCAGTATTTT

j_call: TRBJ2-7
clone_size: NA
d_call: NA
v_call: TRBV6-2/TRBV6-3
cdr3_aa: CASSYFPGRLYEQYF
cdr3_nt: TGTGCCAGCAGTTACTTCCCAGGGCGTCTTTACGAGCAGTACTTC

j_call: TRBJ2-2
clone_size: NA
d_call: NA
v_call: TRBV5-1
cdr3_aa: CASSLGESSGGELFF
cdr3_nt: TGCGCCAGCAGCTTGGGAGAGAGTTCCGGCGGGGAGCTGTTTTTT

j_call: TRBJ2-3
clone_size: few
d_call: NA
v_call: TRBV29-1
cdr3_aa: CSVETKYTDTQYF
cdr3_nt: TGCAGCGTTGAAACTAAGTACACAGATACGCAGTATTTT

j_call: TRBJ1-1
clone_size: few
d_call: NA
v_call: TRBV20-1
cdr3_aa: CSAGGRYQDLNTEAFF
cdr3_nt: TGCAGTGCAGGGGGACGGTACCAAGATTTGAACACTGAAGCTTTCTTT

j_call: TRBJ2-2
clone_size: many
d_call: NA
v_call: TRBV20-1
cdr3_aa: CSAQDLPEGELFF
cdr3_nt: TGCAGTGCCCAGGACTTACCAGAAGGGGAGCTGTTTTTT

j_call: TRBJ1-6
clone_size: many
d_call: TRBD1
v_call: TRBV20-1
cdr3_aa: CSAQGQGFDNSPLHF
cdr3_nt: TGCAGTGCTCAGGGACAGGGCTTCGATAATTCACCCCTCCACTTT

j_call: TRBJ1-2
clone_size: many
d_call: NA
v_call: TRBV6-2/TRBV6-3
cdr3_aa: CASSYSTSYGYTF
cdr3_nt: TGTGCCAGCAGTTACTCCACCAGCTATGGCTACACCTTC

j_call: TRBJ1-1
clone_size: NA
d_call: TRBD1
v_call: TRBV6-5
cdr3_aa: CASIRTGWIEAFF
cdr3_nt: TGTGCCAGCATCCGGACAGGGTGGATTGAAGCTTTCTTT

j_call: TRBJ2-7
clone_size: many
d_call: TRBD2
v_call: TRBV28
cdr3_aa: CASSPYPDSGRAAYEQYF
cdr3_nt: TGTGCCAGCAGTCCCTACCCCGATAGCGGGAGGGCCGCATACGAGCAGTACTTC

j_call: TRBJ1-1
clone_size: few
d_call: TRBD1
v_call: TRBV3-1
cdr3_aa: CASSHGQGNTEAFF
cdr3_nt: TGTGCCAGCAGCCACGGACAGGGAAACACTGAAGCTTTCTTT

j_call: TRBJ2-5
clone_size: NA
d_call: NA
v_call: TRBV20-1
cdr3_aa: CSAGDRRFQVTQYF
cdr3_nt: TGCAGTGCCGGGGACCGGCGATTCCAAGTGACCCAGTACTTC

j_call: TRBJ1-1
clone_size: NA
d_call: NA
v_call: TRBV12-3/TRBV12-4
cdr3_aa: CASSLGMAPLNTEAFF
cdr3_nt: TGTGCCAGCAGTTTAGGAATGGCGCCCCTGAACACTGAAGCTTTCTTT

j_call: TRBJ2-7
clone_size: many
d_call: TRBD2
v_call: TRBV20-1
cdr3_aa: CSAISGSLTYEQYF
cdr3_nt: TGCAGTGCTATTAGCGGGAGCTTGACCTACGAGCAGTACTTC

j_call: TRBJ2-2
clone_size: many
d_call: TRBD1
v_call: TRBV24-1
cdr3_aa: CATSDLRGPNTGELFF
cdr3_nt: TGTGCCACCAGTGATCTCAGGGGGCCGAACACCGGGGAGCTGTTTTTT

j_call: TRBJ2-5
clone_size: NA
d_call: NA
v_call: TRBV5-1
cdr3_aa: CASSLIPSSVQETQYF
cdr3_nt: TGCGCCAGCAGCCTTATCCCCTCTAGCGTTCAAGAGACCCAGTACTTC

j_call: TRBJ2-2
clone_size: many
d_call: NA
v_call: TRBV7-2
cdr3_aa: CASSLAGGANTGELFF
cdr3_nt: TGTGCCAGCAGCTTAGCTGGAGGGGCGAACACCGGGGAGCTGTTTTTT

j_call: TRBJ1-1
clone_size: NA
d_call: NA
v_call: TRBV5-1
cdr3_aa: CASSTGQPNTEAFF
cdr3_nt: TGCGCCAGCAGCACAGGACAGCCCAACACTGAAGCTTTCTTT

j_call: TRBJ1-6
clone_size: many
d_call: TRBD1
v_call: TRBV27
cdr3_aa: CASRGTGRHNSPLHF
cdr3_nt: TGTGCCAGCAGGGGGACAGGGCGCCATAATTCACCCCTCCACTTT

j_call: TRBJ2-7
clone_size: NA
d_call: TRBD2
v_call: TRBV11-2
cdr3_aa: CASSLVGGGAPPQNEQYF
cdr3_nt: TGTGCCAGCAGCTTAGTTGGCGGGGGGGCCCCCCCCCAGAACGAGCAGTACTTC

j_call: TRBJ2-2
clone_size: many
d_call: NA
v_call: TRBV6-5
cdr3_aa: CASSYVDSNTGELFF
cdr3_nt: TGTGCCAGCAGTTACGTGGATTCGAACACCGGGGAGCTGTTTTTT